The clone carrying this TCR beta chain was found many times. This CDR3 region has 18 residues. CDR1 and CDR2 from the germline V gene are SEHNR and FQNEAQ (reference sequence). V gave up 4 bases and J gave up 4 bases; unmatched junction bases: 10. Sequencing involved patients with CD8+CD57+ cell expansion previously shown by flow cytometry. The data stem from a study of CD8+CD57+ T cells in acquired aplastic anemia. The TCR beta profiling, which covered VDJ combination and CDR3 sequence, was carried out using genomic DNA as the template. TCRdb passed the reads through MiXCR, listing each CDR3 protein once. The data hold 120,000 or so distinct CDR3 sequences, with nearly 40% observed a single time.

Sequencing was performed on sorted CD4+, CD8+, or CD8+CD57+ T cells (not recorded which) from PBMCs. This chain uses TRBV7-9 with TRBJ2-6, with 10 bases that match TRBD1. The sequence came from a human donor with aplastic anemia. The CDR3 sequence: CASSSLGTGAGGANVLTF. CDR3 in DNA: TGTGCCAGCAGCTCTCTTGGGACAGGGGCGGGAGGGGCCAACGTCCTGACTTTC.